These 25 T cell receptor beta chains were sequenced from one sample in a study of T cell repertoires in cytomegalovirus infection. TCRdb reprocessed the reads with MiXCR, giving one entry per CDR3 protein. Altogether 150,000 to 200,000 distinct CDR3 sequences are present, around 14% being singletons, with the ten largest covering 25% to 30%. The specimen sequenced was PBMCs. These receptors came from a human donor in good health (CMV status not recorded). Some clones in this sample may be carry-over from other donors' samples.

The rearrangement joins TRBV29-1 to TRBJ1-1, with TRBD1 identical over 8 bases. Germline CDR1 is SQVTM and CDR2 is ANQGSEA. There are 14 residues in the CDR3. The J segment lost 6 bases and the V segment lost 3 bases, leaving 9 bases of the junction unmatched. The DNA for the CDR3 is TGCAGCGTTGATAGGCCGGACAGGGAGGCTGAAGCTTTCTTT. Its translation: CSVDRPDREAEAFF.

The J gene is TRBJ2-3, the V gene TRBV7-3; 7 bases are shared with TRBD1. Germline lookup yields CDR1 SGHTA and CDR2 FQGTGA. The CDR3 covers 15 residues. Trimming removed 2 bases from V and 0 bases from J; junction bases left unmatched: 2. The CDR3 nucleotides are TGTGCCAGCAGCTTATACAGGGGAAGCACAGATACGCAGTATTTT. Its translation is CASSLYRGSTDTQYF. Filled out from reference TRBV7-3 and TRBJ2-3, the complete variable domain reads GAGVSQTPSNKVTEKGKYVELRCDPISGHTALYWYRQSLGQGPEFLIYFQGTGAADDSGLPNDRFFAVRPEGSVSTLKIQRTERGDSAVYLCASSLYRGSTDTQYFGPGTRLTVL.

The chain carries TRBV6-5 and TRBJ1-1; the D gene is possibly TRBD1 (5 bases). The length of the CDR3 is 15 residues. The V gene lost 5 bases and the J gene lost 1 base, with 14 bases spanning the gap. CDR1 MNHEY and CDR2 SVGAGI come from the germline V gene. The CDR3 region is CASSDPGLGNTEAFF. CDR3 in DNA: TGTGCCAGCAGTGACCCGGGACTCGGGAACACTGAAGCTTTCTTT.

The chain recombines TRBV6-5 with TRBJ2-3, with 9 bases identical to TRBD2. The CDR3 length is 15 residues. After removal of 7 bases from V and 6 bases from J, the junction contained 11 bases not matched to a gene. The germline gives CDR1 MNHEY, CDR2 SVGAGI. The CDR3 is CASIPLAGRRDTQYF. CDR3 in DNA: TGTGCCAGCATTCCGCTAGCGGGGAGGAGGGATACGCAGTATTTT.

This clonotype was seen at least ten times. The chain uses TRBV7-8 and TRBJ2-2; D could derive from TRBD1 or TRBD2 (5 bases each). Germline CDR1 SGHVS, CDR2 FQNEAQ. V was shortened by 0 bases and J by 3 bases, with 8 bases between the two germline ends. CDR3 length equals 15 residues. As DNA, the CDR3 is TGTGCCAGCAGCTTAGCGGGGGTAGACACCGGGGAGCTGTTTTTT. This codes for CASSLAGVDTGELFF.

The chain uses TRBV6-2 or TRBV6-3 and TRBJ2-2, with 8 nucleotides matching TRBD1. V shed 11 bases and J 3 bases; nucleotides not matched to a gene: 11. The CDR3 is made up of 15 amino acids. Germline loops: CDR1 MNHEY, CDR2 SVGEGT. CDR3 nucleotide sequence: TGTGCCGTCGAGACCGGGACAGGACACACCGGGGAGCTGTTTTTT. Translated: CAVETGTGHTGELFF.

The rearrangement links TRBV12-5 to TRBJ1-5, with unresolved D. The CDR3 covers 17 residues. The germline V gene has CDR1 LGHNT and CDR2 FRNRAP. V was trimmed by 0 bases and J by 4 bases, leaving 16 bases between them. CDR3 residues: CASGLVVGKSPNQPQHF. In DNA form, the CDR3 reads TGTGCTAGTGGTTTGGTAGTGGGTAAATCCCCAAATCAGCCCCAGCATTTT.

The DNA of the CDR3 is TGTGCCAGTAGTATGAGAGGGGTGAGCTCCTACGAGCAGTACTTC. Protein: CASSMRGVSSYEQYF. The chain links TRBV19 to TRBJ2-7, with D possibly being TRBD1 or TRBD2 (5 bases each). CDR1 is LNHDA, CDR2 SQIVND, per germline (reference sequence). V was shortened by 3 bases and J by 0 bases, with 12 bases between the two germline ends. The CDR3 sequence is 15 residues long.

The chain joins TRBV20-1 to TRBJ2-7, with D hard to call. The V gene's germline CDR1 is DFQATT and CDR2 SNEGSKA (reference sequence). This CDR3 has 13 amino acids. V lost 5 bases, J lost 0 bases, and 11 bases lay in between. The CDR3 DNA follows: TGCAGTGCTTGGTCTGTGAGCTCCTACGAGCAGTACTTC. Translated: CSAWSVSSYEQYF.

This clonotype was counted many times. The J gene is TRBJ2-3, the V gene TRBV7-2, with D perhaps matching TRBD2 (7 bases). Germline V CDR1 and CDR2: SGHTA, FQGNSA. The CDR3 runs to 15 residues. Trimming took 4 bases from V and 5 from J, leaving 16 bases between them. As DNA, the CDR3 is TGTGCCAGCAGCTCCGGGACTACAGGGATAGATACGCAGTATTTT. Its protein product is CASSSGTTGIDTQYF. The full variable domain, with the rest looked up from reference TRBV7-2 and TRBJ2-3, is GAGVSQSPSNKVTEKGKDVELRCDPISGHTALYWYRQSLGQGLEFLIYFQGNSAPDKSGLPSDRFSAERTGGSVSTLTIQRTQQEDSAVYLCASSSGTTGIDTQYFGPGTRLTVL.

This clonotype came up many times. The chain carries TRBV12-3 or TRBV12-4 and TRBJ2-4, with TRBD1 matching over 7 bases. V lost 4 bases and J lost 12; bases outside the gene matches: 3. The CDR3 is 11 amino acids. The CDR3 spells CASSSGTAQYF. In nucleotides, the CDR3 is TGTGCCAGCAGTTCCGGGACAGCTCAGTACTTC.

This clonotype turned up a few times. The rearrangement links TRBV11-2 to TRBJ2-1; the D is unclear. Trimming pared 4 bases from V and 2 bases from J, leaving 12 bases between. The germline V gene encodes CDR1 SGHAT and CDR2 FQNNGV. The CDR3 is 15 amino acids. CDR3 loop: CASSWGLRTYNEQFF. In DNA, the CDR3 is TGTGCCAGCAGCTGGGGTCTGCGTACCTACAATGAGCAGTTCTTC.

The rearrangement uses TRBV28 and TRBJ1-6, with D perhaps TRBD1 (5 bases). The CDR3 is 15 residues long. Germline values: CDR1 MDHEN, CDR2 SYDVKM. V was clipped by 5 bases and J by 10 bases, with 18 bases between them. CDR3 bases: TGTGCCAGCAGTCCGTTCAGGATTAGGGACTCACCCCTCCACTTT. Translation gives CASSPFRIRDSPLHF.

The rearrangement links TRBV14 to TRBJ1-2; D uncertain. This CDR3 spans 12 amino acids. V lost 2 bases, J lost 8 bases, and 9 bases lay in between. CDR1 and CDR2 from the germline V gene are SGHDN and FVKESK. The CDR3 loop reads CASSQIGTGYTF. CDR3 nucleotides: TGTGCCAGCAGCCAAATCGGCACCGGCTACACCTTC.

This clonotype was counted many times. This rearrangement joins TRBV7-2 to TRBJ1-2, with 7 positions matching TRBD1. The V segment lost 5 bases and the J segment 3 bases; nucleotides outside the gene matches: 12. Germline loops: CDR1 SGHTA, CDR2 FQGNSA. The CDR3 length is 16 residues. The CDR3 sequence is CASSPLLRGQDYGYTF. CDR3 coding DNA: TGTGCCAGCAGCCCCTTGTTGAGGGGGCAGGACTATGGCTACACCTTC.

This clonotype came up a few times. CDR3 amino acids: CSARAIGMNTEAFF. CDR3 DNA: TGCAGTGCTAGAGCGATCGGCATGAACACTGAAGCTTTCTTT. The chain employs TRBV20-1 and TRBJ1-1, with D unresolved. This CDR3 contains 14 residues. With 1 base removed from V and 0 bases from J, the gap between germline ends came to 9 bases. The germline V gene encodes CDR1 DFQATT and CDR2 SNEGSKA (reference sequence).

J is TRBJ1-5 and V is TRBV20-1, with a weak D call TRBD1 (5 bases). V was trimmed by 5 bases and J by 5 bases, leaving 16 bases between them. This CDR3 has 14 amino acids. CDR1 is DFQATT, CDR2 SNEGSKA, per germline (reference sequence). The CDR3: CSAGGQGPHQPQHF. CDR3 coding DNA: TGCAGTGCTGGAGGACAAGGGCCCCATCAGCCCCAGCATTTT.

Only a few counts were recorded for this clonotype. CDR3 sequence: CASSLSSGPLGTQYF. The DNA for the CDR3 is TGTGCCAGCAGTTTATCGTCCGGACCGCTTGGGACCCAGTACTTC. V usage is TRBV27 and J usage is TRBJ2-5; D gene uncertain. The CDR3 sequence is 15 residues long. Germline V gene lookup returns CDR1 MNHEY and CDR2 SMNVEV (reference sequence). The germline V and J ends were trimmed by 0 bases and 7 bases, with 15 bases remaining between them.

In its sample, this clonotype was seen many times. CDR3 DNA: TGCAGCGTTGTTATCAGGGGGGCGAGGGGCACCGGGGAGCTGTTTTTT. This translates into CSVVIRGARGTGELFF. The chain links TRBV29-1 to TRBJ2-2; D perhaps matches TRBD1 (7 bases). V was trimmed by 4 bases and J by 4 bases, leaving 19 bases between them. Germline CDR1 is SQVTM and CDR2 is ANQGSEA. The CDR3 contains 16 residues.

This clonotype was counted only a few times. CDR3 sequence (DNA): TGCAGTGCTACCGCCTTAGCGGGGGGTGAAGTATCCTGGGATGAGCAGTTCTTC. Translated: CSATALAGGEVSWDEQFF. V is TRBV20-1 and J is TRBJ2-1, with 10 positions matching TRBD2. Looked up from germline, CDR1 is DFQATT and CDR2 is SNEGSKA (reference sequence). V lost 4 bases and J lost 8; bases outside the gene matches: 20. The CDR3 consists of 18 residues.

This clonotype has just a few counts. CDR3 loop: CASTKGTLSYEQYF. The DNA for the CDR3 is TGTGCCAGCACCAAGGGGACTCTCTCCTACGAGCAGTACTTC. This chain uses TRBV2 with TRBJ2-7; the D gene is possibly TRBD2 (6 bases). V was shortened by 7 bases and J by 0 bases, with 13 bases between the two germline ends. The CDR3 totals 14 residues. CDR1 is SNHLY, CDR2 FYNNEI, per germline. Drawing the rest from reference TRBV2 and TRBJ2-7, the complete variable domain is EPEVTQTPSHQVTQMGQEVILRCVPISNHLYFYWYRQILGQKVEFLVSFYNNEISEKSEIFDDQFSVERPDGSNFTLKIRSTKLEDSAMYFCASTKGTLSYEQYFGPGTRLTVT.

Many counts were recorded for this clonotype. V is TRBV7-2 and J is TRBJ1-5; no definite D call. Trimming cost V 1 base and J 2 bases, with 9 bases left between them. The CDR3 has 15 residues. CDR1 is SGHTA and CDR2 is FQGNSA in the germline V gene. The CDR3 DNA sequence: TGTGCCAGCAGCTTAGAGCTTGGGGGCAATCAGCCCCAGCATTTT. Its translation: CASSLELGGNQPQHF. Full variable domain (rest looked up from reference TRBV7-2 and TRBJ1-5): GAGVSQSPSNKVTEKGKDVELRCDPISGHTALYWYRQSLGQGLEFLIYFQGNSAPDKSGLPSDRFSAERTGGSVSTLTIQRTQQEDSAVYLCASSLELGGNQPQHFGDGTRLSIL.

There are many counts of this clonotype. The chain recombines TRBV7-9 with TRBJ1-1, with D maybe TRBD1 (6 bases). This CDR3 contains 15 residues. Germline loops: CDR1 SEHNR, CDR2 FQNEAQ (reference sequence). V lost 3 bases and J 1 base, leaving 12 bases between the germline ends. The CDR3 loop reads CASSFPLQGNTEAFF. As DNA, the CDR3 is TGTGCCAGCAGCTTCCCCCTACAGGGGAACACTGAAGCTTTCTTT.

This clonotype was counted at least ten times. The chain has TRBV24-1 and TRBJ2-5; no definite D call. Trimming removed 4 bases at V and 7 bases at J, with 9 bases between. CDR3 length: 12 residues. Per the germline V gene, CDR1 is KGHDR and CDR2 is SFDVKD. The CDR3 nucleotides are TGTGCCACCAGTGACATAAAGGCGACCCAGTACTTC. Protein sequence: CATSDIKATQYF.

This clonotype was found a few times. The chain combines TRBV15 with TRBJ1-5; TRBD1 is a possible D gene (6 bases). The V gene's germline CDR1 is LNHNV and CDR2 YYDKDF (reference sequence). V lost 5 bases to trimming and J lost 2 bases, with 10 bases between them. This CDR3 has 14 residues. CDR3 coding DNA: TGTGCCACCAGCTTAGGGGGGGGCAATCAGCCCCAGCATTTT. It yields the protein CATSLGGGNQPQHF.